This is a list of T cell receptor beta chains from one sample in a study of chemoradiotherapy in HPV16-positive cancers. The protocol was immunoSEQ multiplex PCR, while the TCRdb copy is restricted to in-frame clones and leaves out a portion. This sample has about 27,000 clones, with about 94% found just once. The input for sequencing was blood, taken from a patient who underwent chemoradiotherapy. The receptors were sampled from a human donor with HPV-associated anogenital cancer. The CDR3 runs from the conserved cysteine through the conserved F or W. Fields, in order: clone size, D gene, J gene, V gene, CDR3 protein, CDR3 DNA. A D gene is named only where the DNA matches it firmly. Clone size is shown for a subset of rows, as once, few, many or a class of expanded clone.

.,.,TRBJ2-2,TRBV7-6,CASRLRLKGRDGKNTGELFF,TGTGCCAGCAGATTAAGGCTTAAAGGCCGGGACGGAAAGAACACCGGGGAGCTGTTTTTT
.,TRBD1,TRBJ1-1,TRBV10-3,CAISGQGRHTEAFF,TGTGCCATCAGTGGACAGGGGCGGCACACTGAAGCTTTCTTT
.,.,TRBJ2-1,TRBV5-1,CASSLEGQNYNEQFF,TGCGCCAGCAGCCTAGAGGGGCAAAACTACAATGAGCAGTTCTTC
.,TRBD1,TRBJ1-2,TRBV6-5,CASSYRTGFNYGYTF,TGTGCCAGCAGTTACAGGACAGGTTTTAACTATGGCTACACCTTC
.,.,TRBJ2-1,TRBV7-2,CASSLGSATDNEQFF,TGTGCCAGCAGCTTAGGAAGCGCGACGGACAATGAGCAGTTCTTC
.,.,TRBJ1-5,TRBV12-2,CASRLICGGGGGQPQHF,TGTGCAAGTCGCTTAATTTGCGGCGGAGGGGGCGGTCAGCCCCAGCATTTT
.,.,TRBJ1-5,TRBV28,CASSSGPLWPQHF,TGTGCCAGCAGCTCGGGCCCCCTGTGGCCCCAGCATTTT
.,TRBD1,TRBJ1-1,TRBV5-6,CASSLGQDTEAFF,TGTGCCAGCAGCTTAGGACAGGACACTGAAGCTTTCTTT
.,TRBD2,TRBJ2-7,TRBV4-1,CASSQVLAGGSKRPYEQYF,TGCGCCAGCAGCCAAGTCTTAGCGGGAGGGTCCAAGCGACCCTACGAGCAGTACTTC
.,.,TRBJ2-2,TRBV7-9,CASSLTGAGTGELFF,TGTGCCAGCAGCTTAACCGGGGCTGGGACCGGGGAGCTGTTTTTT
once,.,TRBJ1-2,TRBV7-3,CASSSDGGDSGGYTF,TGTGCCAGCAGCTCAGATGGGGGGGACTCGGGAGGCTACACCTTC
.,.,TRBJ1-2,TRBV6-5,CASSQTPRGSYGYTF,TGTGCCAGCAGTCAAACCCCCAGGGGTAGTTATGGCTACACCTTC
.,TRBD2,TRBJ2-3,TRBV7-9,CASSLGAAGGRTDTQYF,TGTGCCAGCAGCTTAGGGGCAGCGGGAGGGCGCACAGATACGCAGTATTTT
.,TRBD2,TRBJ2-3,TRBV29-1,CSVARPGGRRTDTQYF,TGCAGCGTGGCCCGCCCGGGCGGGAGAAGAACAGATACGCAGTATTTT
.,TRBD1,TRBJ1-4,TRBV19,CASSIGQGARNEKLFF,TGTGCCAGTAGTATCGGACAGGGGGCGAGAAATGAAAAACTGTTTTTT
.,TRBD2,TRBJ2-2,TRBV7-2,CASSPRGGTGTGELFF,TGTGCCAGCAGCCCACGGGGGGGGACGGGCACCGGGGAGCTGTTTTTT
.,.,TRBJ1-2,TRBV19,CASSISSGGYTF,TGTGCCAGTAGTATCTCGTCAGGCGGCTACACCTTC